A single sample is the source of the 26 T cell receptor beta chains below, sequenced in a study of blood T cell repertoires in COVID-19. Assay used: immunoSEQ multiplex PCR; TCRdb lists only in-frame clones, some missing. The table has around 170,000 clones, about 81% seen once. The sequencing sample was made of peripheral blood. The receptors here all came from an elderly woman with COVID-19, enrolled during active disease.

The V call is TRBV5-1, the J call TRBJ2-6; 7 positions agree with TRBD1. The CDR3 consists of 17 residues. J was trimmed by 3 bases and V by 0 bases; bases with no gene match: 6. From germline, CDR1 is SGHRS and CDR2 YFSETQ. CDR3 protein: CASSLAPGGSGANVLTF. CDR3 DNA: TGCGCCAGCAGCTTGGCACCAGGGGGAAGTGGGGCCAACGTCCTGACTTTC.

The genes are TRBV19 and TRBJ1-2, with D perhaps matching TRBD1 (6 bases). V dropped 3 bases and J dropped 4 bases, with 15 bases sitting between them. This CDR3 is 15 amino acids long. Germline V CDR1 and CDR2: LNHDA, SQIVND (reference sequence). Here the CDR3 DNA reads TGTGCCAGTAGTATCGGGGGGGCCGCCTCCTATGGCTACACCTTC. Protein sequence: CASSIGGAASYGYTF. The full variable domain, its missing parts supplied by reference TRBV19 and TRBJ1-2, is DGGITQSPKYLFRKEGQNVTLSCEQNLNHDAMYWYRQDPGQGLRLIYYSQIVNDFQKGDIAEGYSVSREKKESFPLTVTSAQKNPTAFYLCASSIGGAASYGYTFGSGTRLTVV.

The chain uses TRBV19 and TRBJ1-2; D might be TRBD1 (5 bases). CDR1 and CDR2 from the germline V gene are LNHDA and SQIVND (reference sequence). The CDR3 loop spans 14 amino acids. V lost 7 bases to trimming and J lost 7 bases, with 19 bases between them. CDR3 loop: CASKLAGKVAGYTF. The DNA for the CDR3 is TGTGCCAGTAAGTTGGCAGGGAAGGTCGCTGGCTACACCTTC.

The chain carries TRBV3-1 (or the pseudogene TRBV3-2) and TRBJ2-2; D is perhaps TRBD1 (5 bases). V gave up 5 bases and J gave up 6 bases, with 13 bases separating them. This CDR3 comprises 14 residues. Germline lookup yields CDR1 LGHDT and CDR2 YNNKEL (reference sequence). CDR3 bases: TGTGCCAGCAGCGCACGCAGGGTTTCCGGGGAGCTGTTTTTT. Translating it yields CASSARRVSGELFF.

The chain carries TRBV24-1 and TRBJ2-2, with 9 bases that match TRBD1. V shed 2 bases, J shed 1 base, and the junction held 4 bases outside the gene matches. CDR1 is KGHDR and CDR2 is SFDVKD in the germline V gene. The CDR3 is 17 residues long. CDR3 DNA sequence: TGTGCCACCAGTGATTCCCCGGGACAGGGGAACACCGGGGAGCTGTTTTTT. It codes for CATSDSPGQGNTGELFF.

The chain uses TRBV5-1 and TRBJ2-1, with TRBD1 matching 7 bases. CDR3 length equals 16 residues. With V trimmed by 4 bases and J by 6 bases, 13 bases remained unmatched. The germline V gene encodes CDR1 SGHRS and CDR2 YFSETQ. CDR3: CASSLQGLEVGNEQFF. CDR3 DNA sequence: TGCGCCAGCAGCCTACAGGGGCTTGAAGTCGGCAATGAGCAGTTCTTC.

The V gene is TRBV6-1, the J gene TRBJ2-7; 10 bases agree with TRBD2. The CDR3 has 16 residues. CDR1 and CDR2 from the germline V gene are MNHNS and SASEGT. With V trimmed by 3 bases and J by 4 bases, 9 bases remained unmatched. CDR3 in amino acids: CASSDERLAGPYEQYF. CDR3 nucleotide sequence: TGTGCCAGCAGTGATGAGAGACTAGCGGGCCCATACGAGCAGTACTTC.

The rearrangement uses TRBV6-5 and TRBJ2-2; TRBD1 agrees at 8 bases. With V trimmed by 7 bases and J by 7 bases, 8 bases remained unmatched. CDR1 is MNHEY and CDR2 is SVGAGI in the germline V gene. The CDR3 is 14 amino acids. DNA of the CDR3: TGTGCCAGCATTCCAGACAGGGGCATCGGGGAGCTGTTTTTT. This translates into CASIPDRGIGELFF.

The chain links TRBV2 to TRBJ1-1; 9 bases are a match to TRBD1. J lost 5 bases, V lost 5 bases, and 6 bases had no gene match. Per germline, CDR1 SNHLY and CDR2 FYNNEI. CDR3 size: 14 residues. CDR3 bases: TGTGCCAGCAGTACCACAGGGGGCCGGACTGAAGCTTTCTTT. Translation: CASSTTGGRTEAFF.

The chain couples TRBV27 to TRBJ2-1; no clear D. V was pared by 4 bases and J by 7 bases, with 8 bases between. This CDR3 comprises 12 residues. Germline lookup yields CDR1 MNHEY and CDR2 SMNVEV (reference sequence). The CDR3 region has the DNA TGTGCCAGCAGTTCGAGATATAATGAGCAGTTCTTC. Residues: CASSSRYNEQFF.

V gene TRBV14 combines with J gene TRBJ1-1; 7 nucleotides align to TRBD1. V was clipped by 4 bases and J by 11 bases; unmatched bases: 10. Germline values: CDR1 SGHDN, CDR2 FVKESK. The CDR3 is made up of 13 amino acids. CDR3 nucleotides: TGTGCCAGCAGCCTTACCGGGACAGCTGGCGCTTTCTTT. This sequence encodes CASSLTGTAGAFF.

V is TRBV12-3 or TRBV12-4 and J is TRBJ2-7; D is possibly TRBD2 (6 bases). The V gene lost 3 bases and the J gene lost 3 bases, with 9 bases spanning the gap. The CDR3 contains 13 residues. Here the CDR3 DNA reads TGTGCCAGCAGTTTTGGAGGGCACTACGAGCAGTACTTC. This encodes CASSFGGHYEQYF.

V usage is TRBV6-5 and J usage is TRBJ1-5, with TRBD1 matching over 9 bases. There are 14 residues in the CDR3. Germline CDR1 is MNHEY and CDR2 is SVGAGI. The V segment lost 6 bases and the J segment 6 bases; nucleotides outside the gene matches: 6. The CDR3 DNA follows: TGTGCCAGCAGCAGGACAGGGGTCGGTCAGCCCCAGCATTTT. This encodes CASSRTGVGQPQHF.

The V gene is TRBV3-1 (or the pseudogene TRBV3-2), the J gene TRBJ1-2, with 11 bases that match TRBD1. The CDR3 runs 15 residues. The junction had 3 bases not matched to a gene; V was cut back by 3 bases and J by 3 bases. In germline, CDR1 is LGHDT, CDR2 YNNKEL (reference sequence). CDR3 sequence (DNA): TGTGCCAGCAGCCACAGGACAGGGGGCGACTATGGCTACACCTTC. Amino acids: CASSHRTGGDYGYTF.

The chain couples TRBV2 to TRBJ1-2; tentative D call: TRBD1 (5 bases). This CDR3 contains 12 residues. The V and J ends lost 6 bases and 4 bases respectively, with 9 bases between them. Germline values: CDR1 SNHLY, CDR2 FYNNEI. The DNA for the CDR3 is TGTGCCAGCAGGACAGATTCCTATGGCTACACCTTC. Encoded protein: CASRTDSYGYTF.

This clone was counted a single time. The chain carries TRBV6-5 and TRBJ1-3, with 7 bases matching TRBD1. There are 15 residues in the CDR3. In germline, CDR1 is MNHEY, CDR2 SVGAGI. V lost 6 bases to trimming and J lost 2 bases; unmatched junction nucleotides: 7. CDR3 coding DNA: TGTGCCAGCAGGTCCACAGGGGTCACTGGAAACACCATATATTTT. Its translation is CASRSTGVTGNTIYF.

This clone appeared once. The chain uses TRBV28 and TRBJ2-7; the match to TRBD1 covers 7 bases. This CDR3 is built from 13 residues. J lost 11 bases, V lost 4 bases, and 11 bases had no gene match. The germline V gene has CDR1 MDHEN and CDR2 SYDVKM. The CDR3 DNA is TGTGCCAGCAGTTGGAACAACAGGGGTGCCGAGTACTTC. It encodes CASSWNNRGAEYF.

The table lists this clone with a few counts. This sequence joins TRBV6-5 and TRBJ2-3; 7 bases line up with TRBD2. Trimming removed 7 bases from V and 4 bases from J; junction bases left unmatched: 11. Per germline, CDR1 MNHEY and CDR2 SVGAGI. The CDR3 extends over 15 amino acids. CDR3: CASTSQWEGPDTQYF. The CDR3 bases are TGTGCCAGCACTTCCCAGTGGGAGGGTCCAGATACGCAGTATTTT.

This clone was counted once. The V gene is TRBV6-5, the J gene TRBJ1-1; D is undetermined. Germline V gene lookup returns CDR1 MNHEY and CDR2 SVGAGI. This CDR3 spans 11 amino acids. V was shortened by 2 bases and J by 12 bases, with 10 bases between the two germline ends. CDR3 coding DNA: TGTGCCAGCAGTTACGTAGATAAACCTTTCTTT. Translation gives CASSYVDKPFF.

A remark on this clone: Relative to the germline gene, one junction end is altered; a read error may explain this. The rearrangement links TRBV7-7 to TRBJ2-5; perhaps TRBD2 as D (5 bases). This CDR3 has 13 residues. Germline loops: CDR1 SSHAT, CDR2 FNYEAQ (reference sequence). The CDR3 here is CASSSETAGAQYF. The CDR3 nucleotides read TGTGCTAGCAGCTCGGAGACGGCCGGGGCCCAGTACTTC.

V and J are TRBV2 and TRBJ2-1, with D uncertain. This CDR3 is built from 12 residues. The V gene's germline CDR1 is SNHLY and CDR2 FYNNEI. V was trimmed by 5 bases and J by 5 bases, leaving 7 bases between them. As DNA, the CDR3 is TGTGCCAGCAGTTACACAGACAATGAGCAGTTCTTC. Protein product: CASSYTDNEQFF.

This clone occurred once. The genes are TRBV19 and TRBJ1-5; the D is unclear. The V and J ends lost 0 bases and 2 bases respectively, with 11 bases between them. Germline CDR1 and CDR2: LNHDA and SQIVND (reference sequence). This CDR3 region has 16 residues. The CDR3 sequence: CASSIDPGKGNQPQHF. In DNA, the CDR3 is TGTGCCAGTAGTATAGATCCAGGCAAGGGCAATCAGCCCCAGCATTTT.

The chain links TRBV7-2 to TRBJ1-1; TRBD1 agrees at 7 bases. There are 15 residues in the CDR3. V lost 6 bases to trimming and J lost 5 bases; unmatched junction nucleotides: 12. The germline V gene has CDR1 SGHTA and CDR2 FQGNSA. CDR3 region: CASSFSSGGETEAFF. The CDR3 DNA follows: TGTGCCAGCAGTTTTTCTTCAGGGGGAGAAACTGAAGCTTTCTTT.

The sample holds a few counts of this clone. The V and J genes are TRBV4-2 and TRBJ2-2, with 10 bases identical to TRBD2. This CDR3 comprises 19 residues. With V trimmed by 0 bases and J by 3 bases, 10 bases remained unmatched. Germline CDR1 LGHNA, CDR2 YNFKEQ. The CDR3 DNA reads TGTGCCAGCAGCCAAGATTCCCCCCGGACTAGCGGATACACCGGGGAGCTGTTTTTT. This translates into CASSQDSPRTSGYTGELFF.

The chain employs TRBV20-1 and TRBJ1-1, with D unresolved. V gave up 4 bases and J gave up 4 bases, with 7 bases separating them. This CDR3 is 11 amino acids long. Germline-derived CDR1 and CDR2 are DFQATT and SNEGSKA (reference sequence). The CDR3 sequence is CSAKFITEAFF. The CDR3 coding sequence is TGCAGTGCTAAATTTATCACTGAAGCTTTCTTT.

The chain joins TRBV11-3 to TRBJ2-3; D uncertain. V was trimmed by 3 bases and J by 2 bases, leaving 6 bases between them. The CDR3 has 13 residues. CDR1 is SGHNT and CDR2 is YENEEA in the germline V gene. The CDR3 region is CASSFLLTDTQYF. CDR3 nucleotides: TGTGCCAGCAGCTTCCTTCTCACAGATACGCAGTATTTT.